These T cell receptor beta chains were read from a single sample in a study of blood T cell repertoires in COVID-19. The table came from immunoSEQ multiplex PCR; TCRdb's copy has only in-frame clones and leaves some out. The table has around 97,000 clones, around 90% seen once; the top ten hold about 4%. The sample was peripheral blood. The receptor set was obtained from an older woman with acute or convalescent COVID-19. Each CDR3 is given with its conserved first and last residue. Fields, in order: J gene, clone size, D gene, V gene, CDR3 DNA, CDR3 protein. The D gene is left open where the match is weak. Some rows have no size entry. The others give once, few or many, or a class for an expanded clone.

TRBJ2-5 | - | TRBD1 | TRBV5-4 | TGTGCCAGCAGCTTGGCACAGGGGGAGACCCAGTACTTC | CASSLAQGETQYF
TRBJ1-2 | - | - | TRBV7-9 | TGTGCCAGCAGCTTAGTAGCGGGGACATATAACTATGGCTACACCTTC | CASSLVAGTYNYGYTF
TRBJ1-2 | - | - | TRBV29-1 | - | CSARSGQGNYGYTF
TRBJ1-5 | once | - | TRBV14 | TGTGCCAGCAGCCAACTACCCCAAAAAAGACAGGCAATGATGAATCAGCCCCAGCATTTT | CASSQLPQKRQAMMNQPQHF
TRBJ1-1 | - | - | TRBV7-9 | TGTGCCAGCAGCGTAACGACAGGGAACACTGAAGCTTTCTTT | CASSVTTGNTEAFF
TRBJ1-1 | - | TRBD1 | TRBV29-1 | TGCAGCGTTGAAGTATCGGGACAGGGCAGAGCTTTCTTT | CSVEVSGQGRAFF
TRBJ1-1 | - | TRBD1 | TRBV12-3/TRBV12-4 | TGTGCCAGCAGCCAACAGGGGTTTGAAGCTTTCTTT | CASSQQGFEAFF
TRBJ1-2 | - | - | TRBV28 | TGTGCCAGCAGTTTGTCACTATCCGCCCGGTCCCACTACACCTTC | CASSLSLSARSHYTF
TRBJ2-7 | - | TRBD1 | TRBV28 | TGTGCCAGCAGCCTTATACGCCCCGGACAGGGAAACGAGCAGTACTTC | CASSLIRPGQGNEQYF
TRBJ1-6 | - | - | TRBV28 | TGTGCCAGCAGTTTTTCTCGAGGCTCCTATAATTCACCCCTCCACTTT | CASSFSRGSYNSPLHF
TRBJ2-2 | - | TRBD1 | TRBV24-1 | TGTGCCACCAGTGCCACTCCTGGACAGGGGCTTAGCGGGGAGCTGTTTTTT | CATSATPGQGLSGELFF
TRBJ2-7 | - | - | TRBV6-2/TRBV6-3 | TGTGCCAGCAGTTATTACGGGAGCGCCTACGAGCAGTACTTC | CASSYYGSAYEQYF
TRBJ2-7 | - | TRBD2 | TRBV30 | TGTGCCTGGAGTCCTAGCGGGATTCTTTCCGAGCAGTACTTC | CAWSPSGILSEQYF
TRBJ2-7 | - | - | TRBV28 | TGTGCCAGCATGACAGCACTTCCCTACGAGCAGTACTTC | CASMTALPYEQYF
TRBJ1-3 | - | - | TRBV10-2 | TGCGCCAGCATACCTGGAGCTGGAAACACCATATATTTT | CASIPGAGNTIYF
TRBJ2-5 | - | TRBD1 | TRBV18 | TGTGCCAGCTCACCACCGAGTCAGGGGGCATTGGAGACCCAGTACTTC | CASSPPSQGALETQYF
TRBJ2-5 | - | TRBD2 | TRBV11-3 | TGTGCCAGCAGCTTAGAACTAGCGGGAGGAGAGACCCAGTACTTC | CASSLELAGGETQYF
TRBJ1-1 | - | - | TRBV2 | TGTGCCAGCAGTGATTGGCAGCGGAACACTGAAGCTTTCTTT | CASSDWQRNTEAFF
TRBJ1-1 | - | TRBD1 | TRBV7-8 | TGTGCCAGCAGCCGCCTGGACAGGGGTAGGACTGAAGCTTTCTTT | CASSRLDRGRTEAFF
TRBJ1-2 | - | - | TRBV24-1 | TGTGCCACCAGTGATTCGGACAGCATATATGGCTACACCTTC | CATSDSDSIYGYTF
TRBJ1-5 | - | - | TRBV5-1 | TGCGCCAGCAGCTTGGACGGGACTGCCTCCAGCAATCAGCCCCAGCATTTT | CASSLDGTASSNQPQHF
TRBJ1-1 | - | - | TRBV2 | TGTGCCAGCAGTGAAGCGCTTCAGGGTTTCGACACTGAAGCTTTCTTT | CASSEALQGFDTEAFF
TRBJ2-3 | - | TRBD1 | TRBV27 | TGTGCCAGCAGTTTATACTTCCTGCGGACAGGACCTAGCACAGATACGCAGTATTTT | CASSLYFLRTGPSTDTQYF
TRBJ1-1 | few | - | TRBV9 | TGTGCCAGCAGCTTGGACGGGAGAACTGAAGCTTTCTTT | CASSLDGRTEAFF
TRBJ2-3 | - | - | TRBV21-1 | TGTGCCAGCACTCTCGCGGACAGGGTGGCAGATACGCAGTATTTT | CASTLADRVADTQYF
TRBJ2-1 | - | TRBD2 | TRBV28 | TGTGCCAGCAGCCAGACTAGCGGGACCTACAATGAGCAGTTCTTC | CASSQTSGTYNEQFF
TRBJ2-7 | - | TRBD1 | TRBV4-2 | TGTGCCAGCAGCCAAGCTAGACAGGGAACAACCTACGAGCAGTACTTC | CASSQARQGTTYEQYF
TRBJ2-5 | - | - | TRBV19 | TGTGCCAGTAGTATGGGACTCAGGGAGACCCAGTACTTC | CASSMGLRETQYF
TRBJ2-7 | - | - | TRBV12-3/TRBV12-4 | TGTGCCAGCCAGGGCCGCTCTTACGAGCAGTACTTC | CASQGRSYEQYF
TRBJ1-1 | once | TRBD1 | TRBV28 | TGTGCCAGCAGTCCCTACGAGGACAGGGGCGATGAAGCTTTCTTT | CASSPYEDRGDEAFF
TRBJ2-5 | - | TRBD1 | TRBV28 | TGTGCCAGCAGTACTAGGACAGGGAGGGAGACCCAGTACTTC | CASSTRTGRETQYF
TRBJ2-1 | once | TRBD2 | TRBV29-1 | TGCAGCACTTCGGGGGGCTCCTACAATGAGCAGTTCTTC | CSTSGGSYNEQFF
TRBJ1-5 | few | TRBD1 | TRBV20-1 | TGCAGTGCTAGTCCCCGGGACAGGAAGCACCAGCCCCAGCATTTT | CSASPRDRKHQPQHF
TRBJ2-7 | - | - | TRBV19 | TGTGCCAGTAGTAAGGCAACTAGCCCCTACGAGCAGTACTTC | CASSKATSPYEQYF
TRBJ2-7 | - | - | TRBV9 | TGTGCCAGCAGCCGTACAGGGACCGACTCCTACGAGCAGTACTTC | CASSRTGTDSYEQYF
TRBJ2-3 | once | TRBD2 | TRBV6-5 | TGTGCCAGCAGTTCGCTAGCGGGAGAGGATACGCAGTATTTT | CASSSLAGEDTQYF
TRBJ1-1 | - | - | TRBV21-1 | TGTGCCAGCAGCAATGTACGACAGGAAGCTTTCTTT | CASSNVRQEAFF
TRBJ2-4 | - | TRBD2 | TRBV5-1 | TGCGCCAGCAGCTTGGCCGGTCGGCTGGGTAGCGGGAATCTGGGTGTAGACATTCAGTACTTC | CASSLAGRLGSGNLGVDIQYF
TRBJ1-6 | - | TRBD1 | TRBV7-9 | TGTGCCAGCAAAGTGGGACAGGAGGATAATTCACCCCTCCACTTT | CASKVGQEDNSPLHF
TRBJ2-3 | - | - | TRBV5-1 | TGCGCCAGCAGCTTCGACGGGTCTAGCACAGATACGCAGTATTTT | CASSFDGSSTDTQYF
TRBJ1-5 | - | - | TRBV28 | TGTGCCAGCAGTTTAGGGGGGATCCAGAGAAATCAGCCCCAGCATTTT | CASSLGGIQRNQPQHF
TRBJ2-1 | - | - | TRBV2 | TGTGCCAGCACTTCCCAGGGACTTTCTCACAATGAGCAGTTCTTC | CASTSQGLSHNEQFF
TRBJ1-3 | once | - | TRBV19 | TGTGCCAGTAGTATTGGGCCACAGGTCCGTGGAAACACCATATATTTT | CASSIGPQVRGNTIYF
TRBJ1-1 | - | - | TRBV10-3 | TGTGCCACTCTCGTGGGGGGGGCGCGGACTGAAGCTTTCTTT | CATLVGGARTEAFF
TRBJ2-7 | - | TRBD1 | TRBV19 | TGTGCCAGTTCCTCGGCAGGGGGATACGAGCAGTACTTC | CASSSAGGYEQYF
TRBJ2-4 | - | TRBD2 | TRBV7-8 | TGTGCCAGCAGCCTGACTAGCGGGAGCCGCGTGGCCAAAAACATTCAGTACTTC | CASSLTSGSRVAKNIQYF
TRBJ1-1 | - | - | TRBV5-1 | TGCGCCAGCAGCTTGGGTCGGGGTTTGGCCACTGAAGCTTTCTTT | CASSLGRGLATEAFF
TRBJ2-1 | few | TRBD1 | TRBV19 | TGTGCCAGTAGACACAGGGGGCTCGATGAGCAGTTCTTC | CASRHRGLDEQFF
TRBJ2-1 | - | TRBD2 | TRBV15 | TGTGCCACCAGCAGAGATCTCCGGGTAGCGGGCAATGAGCAGTTCTTC | CATSRDLRVAGNEQFF
TRBJ1-2 | - | TRBD1 | TRBV6-5 | TGTGCCAGCCTTTCCCTCAGGGGGTCGTATGGCTACACCTTC | CASLSLRGSYGYTF